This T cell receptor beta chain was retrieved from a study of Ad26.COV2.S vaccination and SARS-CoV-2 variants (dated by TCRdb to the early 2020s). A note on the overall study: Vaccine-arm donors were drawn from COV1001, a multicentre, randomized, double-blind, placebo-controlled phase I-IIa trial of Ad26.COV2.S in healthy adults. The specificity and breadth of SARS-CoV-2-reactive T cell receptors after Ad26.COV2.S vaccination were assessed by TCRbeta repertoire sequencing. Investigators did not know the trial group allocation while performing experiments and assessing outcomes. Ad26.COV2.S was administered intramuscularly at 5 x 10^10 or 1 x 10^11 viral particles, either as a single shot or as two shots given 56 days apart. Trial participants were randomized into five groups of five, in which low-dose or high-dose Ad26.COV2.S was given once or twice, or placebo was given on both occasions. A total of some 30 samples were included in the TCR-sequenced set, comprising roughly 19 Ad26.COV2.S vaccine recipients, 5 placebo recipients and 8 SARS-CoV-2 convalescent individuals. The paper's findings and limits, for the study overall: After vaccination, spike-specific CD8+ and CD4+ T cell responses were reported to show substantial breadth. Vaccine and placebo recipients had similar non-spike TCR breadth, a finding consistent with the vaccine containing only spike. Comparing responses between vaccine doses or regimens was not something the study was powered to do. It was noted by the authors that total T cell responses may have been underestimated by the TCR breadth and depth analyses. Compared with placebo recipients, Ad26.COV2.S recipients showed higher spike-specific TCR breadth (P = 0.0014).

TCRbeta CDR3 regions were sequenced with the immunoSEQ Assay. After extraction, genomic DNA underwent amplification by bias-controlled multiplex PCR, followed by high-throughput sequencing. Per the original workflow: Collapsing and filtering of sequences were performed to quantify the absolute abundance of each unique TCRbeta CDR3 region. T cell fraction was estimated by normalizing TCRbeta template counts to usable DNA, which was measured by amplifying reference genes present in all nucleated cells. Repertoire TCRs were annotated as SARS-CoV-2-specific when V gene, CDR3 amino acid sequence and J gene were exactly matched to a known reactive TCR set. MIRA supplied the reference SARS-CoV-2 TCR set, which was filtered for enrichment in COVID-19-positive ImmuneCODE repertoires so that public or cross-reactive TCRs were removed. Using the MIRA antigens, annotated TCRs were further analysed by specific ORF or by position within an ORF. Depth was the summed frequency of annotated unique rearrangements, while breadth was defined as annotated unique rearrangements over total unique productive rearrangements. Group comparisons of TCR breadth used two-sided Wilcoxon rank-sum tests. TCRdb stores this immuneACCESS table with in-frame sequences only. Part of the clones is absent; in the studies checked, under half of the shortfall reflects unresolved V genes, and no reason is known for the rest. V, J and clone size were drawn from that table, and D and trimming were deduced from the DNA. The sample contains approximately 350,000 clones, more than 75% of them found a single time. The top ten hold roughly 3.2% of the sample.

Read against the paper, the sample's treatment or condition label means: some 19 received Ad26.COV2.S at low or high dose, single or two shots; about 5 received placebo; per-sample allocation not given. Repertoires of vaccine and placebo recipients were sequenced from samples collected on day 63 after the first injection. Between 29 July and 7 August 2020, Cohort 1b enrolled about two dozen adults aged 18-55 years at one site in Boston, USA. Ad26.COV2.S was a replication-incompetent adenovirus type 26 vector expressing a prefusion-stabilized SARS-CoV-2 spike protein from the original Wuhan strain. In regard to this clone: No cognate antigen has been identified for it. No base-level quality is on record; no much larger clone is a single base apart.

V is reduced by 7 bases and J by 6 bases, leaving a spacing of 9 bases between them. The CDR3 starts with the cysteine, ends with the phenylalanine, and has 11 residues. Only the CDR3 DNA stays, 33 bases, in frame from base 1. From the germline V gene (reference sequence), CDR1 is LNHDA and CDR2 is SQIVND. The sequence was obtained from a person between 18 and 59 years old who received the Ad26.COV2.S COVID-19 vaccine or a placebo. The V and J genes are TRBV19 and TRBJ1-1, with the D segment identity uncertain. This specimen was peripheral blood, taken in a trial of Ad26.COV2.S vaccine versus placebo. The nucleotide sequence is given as TGTGCCAGTATTGTTGCGGCTGAAGCTTTCTTT. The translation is CASIVAAEAFF. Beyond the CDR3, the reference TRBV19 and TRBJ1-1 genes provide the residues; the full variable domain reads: DGGITQSPKYLFRKEGQNVTLSCEQNLNHDAMYWYRQDPGQGLRLIYYSQIVNDFQKGDIAEGYSVSREKKESFPLTVTSAQKNPTAFYLCASIVAAEAFFGQGTRLTVV.